One sample yielded the 16 T cell receptor beta chains listed below, sequenced in a study of regulatory T cells in long-lasting Graves disease. Regarding time point: newly diagnosed GD, antithyroid drugs for less than 3 months. Preparation of the TCR library used RNA extracted from PBMCs. Construction of TCR beta libraries relied on iRepertoire HTBI primers and on Arm-PCR targeting CDR3 regions. TCRdb called the multiplex PCR reads again in MiXCR, with one record for every CDR3 protein. The sample lists 450,000 to 650,000 distinct CDR3 sequences; roughly 16% were seen once. The same specimen was also included in a second study, on T cells in Graves' hyperthyroidism and ophthalmopathy.

Specimen: peripheral blood mononuclear cells (PBMCs), collected at new diagnosis, from a patient treated with antithyroid drugs. The receptors here all came from a woman in her forties or fifties with Graves disease.

This clonotype was recorded many times. In DNA form, the CDR3 reads TGTGCCAGCAGCTCTCGGGACGGTACCTACGAGCAGTACTTC. Translation: CASSSRDGTYEQYF. The chain uses TRBV3-1 and TRBJ2-7; D possibly uses TRBD1 or TRBD2 (5 bases each). From germline, CDR1 is LGHDT and CDR2 YNNKEL (reference sequence). V gave up 5 bases and J gave up 2 bases, with 13 bases separating them. This CDR3 region has 14 residues.

Points on this clonotype: A much bigger clone sits one base away, suggesting this may be a read error. V is TRBV5-1 and J is TRBJ1-2; tentative D call: TRBD1 (5 bases). The V end was cut by 4 bases, the J end by 8 bases, with 12 bases between. In germline, CDR1 is SGHRS, CDR2 YFSETQ. This CDR3 is 12 amino acids long. The CDR3 reads CASSVDGDGYTF. CDR3 nucleotide sequence: TGCGCCAGCAGCGTCGACGGGGACGGCTACACCTTC.

The J gene is TRBJ1-1, the V gene TRBV7-7; perhaps TRBD1 as D (5 bases). With 7 bases removed from V and 7 bases from J, the gap between germline ends came to 13 bases. Germline CDR1 is SSHAT and CDR2 is FNYEAQ (reference sequence). The CDR3 has 12 amino acids. The CDR3 spells CASTVGRNEAFF. Written as DNA, the CDR3 is TGTGCCAGCACCGTGGGACGGAATGAAGCTTTCTTT.

V and J are TRBV20-1 and TRBJ2-5; D is unclear. Germline V gene sequence: CDR1 DFQATT, CDR2 SNEGSKA (reference sequence). Trimming took 0 bases from V and 5 from J, leaving 4 bases between them. This CDR3 region has 11 residues. In DNA, the CDR3 is TGCAGTGCTAGAGATTACGAGACCCAGTACTTC. Its translation is CSARDYETQYF.

This clonotype was detected many times. The chain combines TRBV5-1 with TRBJ2-3; D ambiguous. The germline gives CDR1 SGHRS, CDR2 YFSETQ. The CDR3 totals 16 residues. Trimming left V 4 bases short and J 4 bases short, with 19 bases between. CDR3 coding DNA: TGCGCCAGCAGCGCCGGTGGACGCACGCTCGCAGATACGCAGTATTTT. Its translation: CASSAGGRTLADTQYF.

This clonotype was detected ten times or more. The DNA of the CDR3 is TGTGCCTGGCGCCCCTGGGACAGGCTCGAGATCGATGAGCAGTTCTTC. This sequence encodes CAWRPWDRLEIDEQFF. V usage is TRBV30 and J usage is TRBJ2-1; 8 bases agree with TRBD1. J gave up 8 bases and V 5 bases, and 17 bases lay outside the gene matches. There are 16 residues in the CDR3. The germline V gene has CDR1 GTSNPN and CDR2 SVGIG (reference sequence).

This clonotype was seen a handful of times. This rearrangement joins TRBV6-5 to TRBJ2-3, with a weak D call TRBD2 (5 bases). Trimming shortened V by 0 bases and J by 2 bases, and 12 bases separated the two germline ends. Germline V lookup: CDR1 MNHEY, CDR2 SVGAGI. The CDR3 length is 16 residues. In DNA form, the CDR3 reads TGTGCCAGCAGTTACTCATCTTCGGGAAACACAGATACGCAGTATTTT. The encoded protein is CASSYSSSGNTDTQYF.

A word on this clonotype: A far larger clone is only one base removed, so a read error is likely. The chain joins TRBV12-3 or TRBV12-4 to TRBJ1-5; 7 positions match TRBD1. Unmatched junction bases numbered 4, after V lost 6 bases and J lost 5 bases. The CDR3 has 13 amino acids. The CDR3 loop is CASSHDRDQPQHF. The CDR3 coding sequence is TGTGCCAGCAGCCACGACAGGGATCAGCCCCAGCATTTT.

This clonotype was detected a few times. The rearrangement uses TRBV9 and TRBJ2-7; D perhaps matches TRBD2 (5 bases). The CDR3 is 15 residues long. Trimming pared 0 bases from V and 2 bases from J, leaving 12 bases between. The V gene's germline CDR1 is SGDLS and CDR2 YYNGEE. As DNA, the CDR3 is TGTGCCAGCAGCGTAGGGGGTCTCGGGGCCTACGAGCAGTACTTC. Translation gives CASSVGGLGAYEQYF.

This clonotype was seen repeatedly, ten times or more. CDR3 nucleotide sequence: TGTGCCAGCAGTTACCGTCCTAGCGGGGGCCATGAGCAGTTCTTC. Amino acid sequence: CASSYRPSGGHEQFF. The genes are TRBV6-5 and TRBJ2-1; 10 positions agree with TRBD2. Germline CDR1 reads MNHEY; CDR2 reads SVGAGI. V shed 2 bases, J shed 8 bases, and the junction held 6 bases outside the gene matches. The CDR3 totals 15 residues.

This clonotype was observed many times. This sequence joins TRBV2 and TRBJ2-3; 9 bases align to TRBD2. The V segment lost 9 bases and the J segment 9 bases; nucleotides outside the gene matches: 10. The CDR3 sequence is 13 residues long. Germline V gives CDR1 SNHLY, CDR2 FYNNEI. In DNA form, the CDR3 reads TGTGCCAGTAAAACGAGCGGGGGGTACACGCAGTATTTT. Translation: CASKTSGGYTQYF.

Many counts were recorded for this clonotype. V is TRBV7-2 and J is TRBJ1-1; TRBD1 matches 10 bases. Germline V gene sequence: CDR1 SGHTA, CDR2 FQGNSA. The CDR3 loop spans 13 amino acids. The junction had 1 base not matched to a gene; V was cut back by 6 bases and J by 3 bases. The CDR3 is CASRGTGDTEAFF. The CDR3 region has the DNA TGTGCCAGCAGGGGGACAGGGGACACTGAAGCTTTCTTT.

At least ten counts were recorded for this clonotype. The chain carries TRBV6-5 and TRBJ1-2; D is perhaps TRBD1 (5 bases). V was shortened by 0 bases and J by 4 bases, with 12 bases between the two germline ends. This CDR3 spans 15 amino acids. Germline values: CDR1 MNHEY, CDR2 SVGAGI. The CDR3 loop reads CASSYSASGTYGYTF. The CDR3 DNA sequence: TGTGCCAGCAGTTACTCAGCTTCGGGGACCTATGGCTACACCTTC.

In this sample, this clonotype turned up once. This chain links TRBV3-1 with TRBJ2-7; 11 bases fit TRBD1. The CDR3 is 15 residues long. Germline CDR1 reads LGHDT; CDR2 reads YNNKEL (reference sequence). After removal of 6 bases from V and 7 bases from J, the junction contained 11 bases not matched to a gene. CDR3 sequence (DNA): TGTGCCAGCAGTCGGGGACAGGGGGTTCCTCGGGAGCAGTACTTC. Translation: CASSRGQGVPREQYF.

The table lists this clonotype with a few counts. CDR3 region: CSVVEPGTEAFF. The CDR3 DNA sequence: TGCAGCGTTGTGGAACCAGGCACTGAAGCTTTCTTT. The chain employs TRBV29-1 and TRBJ1-1; D uncertain. CDR1 and CDR2 (germline): SQVTM, ANQGSEA. This CDR3 is 12 amino acids long. V lost 4 bases and J lost 4, with 10 bases in between.

This clonotype was detected a few times. The rearrangement joins TRBV30 to TRBJ1-1; D possibly corresponds to TRBD1 (6 bases). Germline-derived CDR1 and CDR2 are GTSNPN and SVGIG (reference sequence). Trimming removed 0 bases from V and 6 bases from J, with 20 bases in between. This CDR3 has 16 amino acids. CDR3 region: CAWSVTGRGMVAEAFF. As DNA, the CDR3 is TGTGCCTGGAGTGTAACAGGGAGGGGGATGGTGGCTGAAGCTTTCTTT.